These 10 T cell receptor beta chains were sequenced from one sample in a study of cytomegalovirus exposure and HLA in healthy donors (dated by TCRdb to about 2017). Library preparation employed the immunoSEQ multiplex PCR assay. A mixture of 60 forward primers for TCR Vbeta segments and 13 reverse primers for TCR Jbeta segments was used in the multiplex PCR. Entries here come from immuneACCESS through TCRdb and include only in-frame sequences with V and J called. Some clones fail to appear in such tables; in the studies checked, an unresolved V gene covers under half of the shortfall, and the cause of the remainder is unknown. The sample data list 110,000 to 150,000 clones, and about 74% of these were observed just once. 4.3% of the sample rests with the top ten. Sequenced input: PBMCs. The source of these receptors is a man aged 18 to 29 in good health and CMV-seropositive.

This clone was seen once. The chain couples TRBV4-2 to TRBJ1-5, with a possible D match to TRBD1 (6 bases). The germline V and J ends were trimmed by 5 bases and 3 bases, with 11 bases remaining between them. Looked up from germline, CDR1 is LGHNA and CDR2 is YNFKEQ. The CDR3 runs 14 residues. CDR3 residues: CASSSRQANQPQHF. The CDR3 nucleotides are TGTGCCAGCAGCTCCCGACAGGCCAATCAGCCCCAGCATTTT.

V gene TRBV5-1 combines with J gene TRBJ2-1; 7 nucleotides line up with TRBD2. The CDR3 runs 14 residues. Looked up from germline, CDR1 is SGHRS and CDR2 is YFSETQ. J gave up 9 bases and V 0 bases, and 6 bases lay outside the gene matches. CDR3 residues: CASSLEGGFGEQFF. The DNA for the CDR3 is TGCGCCAGCAGCTTGGAGGGAGGGTTCGGTGAGCAGTTCTTC.

The chain is built from TRBV7-2 and TRBJ2-5; D might be TRBD2 (6 bases). V was shortened by 5 bases and J by 6 bases, with 19 bases between the two germline ends. The CDR3 is 15 residues long. Germline V gene lookup returns CDR1 SGHTA and CDR2 FQGNSA. CDR3 nucleotides: TGTGCCAGCAGCCTCGAGGCGGGGCTCCAGCAGACCCAGTACTTC. Its translation is CASSLEAGLQQTQYF.

The chain combines TRBV10-3 with TRBJ2-7; possible D gene TRBD2, 5 bases. This CDR3 contains 15 residues. With 5 bases removed from V and 1 base from J, the gap between germline ends came to 15 bases. Per germline, CDR1 ENHRY and CDR2 SYGVKD. In nucleotides, the CDR3 is TGTGCCATCAGTTCAGACCCCCGCGGGTCCTACGAGCAGTACTTC. This encodes CAISSDPRGSYEQYF.

This clone was seen a handful of times. The genes are TRBV7-8 and TRBJ2-1, with TRBD2 identical over 9 bases. The CDR3 sequence is 14 residues long. The J segment lost 5 bases and the V segment lost 5 bases, leaving 4 bases of the junction unmatched. Germline-derived CDR1 and CDR2 are SGHVS and FQNEAQ. The CDR3 region has the DNA TGTGCCAGCAGCCCTTGGACTAGCGACAATGAGCAGTTCTTC. It translates to CASSPWTSDNEQFF.

This clone was picked up a small number of times. V usage is TRBV2 and J usage is TRBJ2-7; 8 bases agree with TRBD1. The V and J ends lost 6 bases and 5 bases, in that order; junction bases with no gene match: 12. The CDR3 is made up of 15 amino acids. Germline loops: CDR1 SNHLY, CDR2 FYNNEI. The CDR3 DNA reads TGTGCCAGCAGCGATTGGGTAAGGACAGGGAACGAGCAGTACTTC. Protein: CASSDWVRTGNEQYF.

The gene calls are TRBV4-2 and TRBJ2-1; weak D call: TRBD2 (6 bases). The CDR3 covers 15 residues. Trimming removed 0 bases from V and 3 bases from J, with 9 bases in between. Germline V gene lookup returns CDR1 LGHNA and CDR2 YNFKEQ. DNA of the CDR3: TGTGCCAGCAGCCAAGAGGGCGGGAACTACAATGAGCAGTTCTTC. It codes for CASSQEGGNYNEQFF.

The chain employs TRBV14 and TRBJ2-6, with D tentatively TRBD1 (5 bases). The germline V gene encodes CDR1 SGHDN and CDR2 FVKESK. V lost 2 bases and J 0 bases, leaving 14 bases between the germline ends. This CDR3 is built from 18 residues. CDR3 nucleotide sequence: TGTGCCAGCAGCCAACTTCCGAAAGACAGCTCTGGGGCCAACGTCCTGACTTTC. As protein: CASSQLPKDSSGANVLTF.

V gene TRBV7-8 combines with J gene TRBJ1-4, with 7 nucleotides matching TRBD1. Trimming cost V 1 base and J 7 bases; bases outside gene matches: 6. CDR3 length: 15 residues. From germline, CDR1 is SGHVS and CDR2 FQNEAQ. The CDR3 DNA follows: TGTGCCAGCAGCTTAGAGACAGGGTATACTGAAAAACTGTTTTTT. Amino acid sequence: CASSLETGYTEKLFF.

The chain links TRBV20-1 to TRBJ1-2; 7 nucleotides agree with TRBD1. J was trimmed by 6 bases and V by 3 bases; bases with no gene match: 1. From germline, CDR1 is DFQATT and CDR2 SNEGSKA (reference sequence). The CDR3 consists of 11 residues. CDR3 in amino acids: CSARTGNGYTF. The CDR3 DNA is TGCAGTGCTAGGACAGGGAATGGCTACACCTTC.